This TCR beta chain was captured in a study of cytomegalovirus exposure and HLA in healthy donors. Study-wide points: An Asian-associated ancestry cluster reportedly showed fewer N-insertions than the approximately 700-donor mean in a later analysis.

CDR1 LNHNV and CDR2 YYDKDF come from the germline V gene (reference sequence). The CDR3 spans 15 residues. The V segment lost 1 base and the J segment 6 bases; nucleotides outside the gene matches: 3. Note on this clone: As yet, its antigen is unknown.

The PCR ran on 60 Vbeta and 13 Jbeta primers. Generated by immunoSEQ multiplex PCR, the TCRdb table keeps only in-frame clones and is missing some. The table includes under 150,000 clones, about 79% detected once. The chain links TRBV15 to TRBJ1-2, with 12 bases matching TRBD1. The receptor comes from a woman aged 25 to 39 in good health and CMV-seronegative. Sequenced sample: PBMCs. CDR3: CATSRAGTGGHGYTF. CDR3 DNA sequence: TGTGCCACCAGCAGAGCCGGGACAGGGGGCCATGGCTACACCTTC.